The clone carrying this TCR beta chain has more than one count but fewer than ten. The antigen is undetermined. This sample is drawn from a study of blood T cells in healthy people across ages. Combining a sample-barcoded 5' primer with a J-beta primer mix, a second PCR ran for roughly 7 to 12 cycles. TCRdb re-called the 5' RACE reads through MiXCR, storing one row per CDR3 protein. The profile shows fewer than 2,000,000 distinct CDR3 sequences, around 36% of them singletons. General study results and limits: The authors considered diversity estimates from one million T cells to be underestimates. Roughly linear declines in TCR beta diversity per million T cells occurred with age.

Per sample, a minimum of 7 million PBMCs were isolated. At least 5.5 micrograms of total RNA were extracted per sample. Sequenced: blood. This TCR was recovered from a woman aged 25-40 years in good health.

Here the CDR3 reads CSARATTDWTDTQYF. Written as DNA, the CDR3 is TGCAGTGCTAGAGCTACTACAGATTGGACAGATACGCAGTATTTT. V is TRBV20-1 and J is TRBJ2-3; D uncertain. Trimming stripped 1 base from V and 3 bases from J, with 14 bases between. This CDR3 is built from 15 residues. CDR1 and CDR2 from the germline V gene are DFQATT and SNEGSKA (reference sequence).